The rows below give T cell receptor beta chains drawn from one sample of a study of T cell responses to AZD1222 COVID-19 vaccine. Sequenced by immunoSEQ multiplex PCR; TCRdb stores in-frame clones only, minus some. The sample yields about 160,000 clones, roughly 90% seen once. This specimen was peripheral blood, taken on day 0 of AZD1222 vaccination. These receptors originate from an adult in good health. Each CDR3 is given with its conserved first and last residue. Each record gives: D gene, V gene, J gene, clone size, CDR3 DNA, CDR3 protein. A D gene is named only where the DNA matches it firmly. The size field is filled for only some rows; it gives once, few, many or a size class.

>TRBD1|TRBV10-3|TRBJ1-1|-
TGTGCCATCAGCCAGACAGGGGTGACTGAAGCTTTCTTT
CAISQTGVTEAFF
>TRBD2|TRBV4-3|TRBJ2-1|-
TGCGCCAGCAGCCAAGATGGCCTAGCGGGTCTTTCCTACAATGAGCAGTTCTTC
CASSQDGLAGLSYNEQFF
>TRBD2|TRBV6-2/TRBV6-3|TRBJ2-7|-
TGTGCCAGCATCCCAGACCCTCTAGCGGGAGTTTCCTACGAGCAGTACTTC
CASIPDPLAGVSYEQYF
>-|TRBV18|TRBJ1-1|-
TGTGCCAGCTCACCCCCGACATTCCCTGGGAACACTGAAGCTTTCTTT
CASSPPTFPGNTEAFF
>TRBD2|TRBV19|TRBJ2-7|-
TGTGCCAGTAGTATAGGACTAGCGGGAGGAATAAACGAGCAGTACTTC
CASSIGLAGGINEQYF
>-|TRBV11-2|TRBJ2-7|-
TGTGCCAGCAGCTTAGCCGGGAGTGGCTACGAGCAGTACTTC
CASSLAGSGYEQYF
>-|TRBV28|TRBJ1-6|-
TGTGCCAGTTCCTGGGGCCCTAGCTCCTATAATTCACCCCTCCACTTT
CASSWGPSSYNSPLHF
>-|TRBV4-3|TRBJ2-7|-
TGCGCCAGCAGCCAAGACCCGGGCTCCCCTTACGAGCAGTACTTC
CASSQDPGSPYEQYF
>TRBD1|TRBV9|TRBJ2-7|once
TGTGCCAGCAGCCGGACAGGGAGAGACTACGAGCAGTACTTC
CASSRTGRDYEQYF
>TRBD2|TRBV6-6|TRBJ2-7|once
TGTGCCAGCAGTTTTCCCGGGACTAGGAGCGAGCAGTACTTC
CASSFPGTRSEQYF
>-|TRBV10-3|TRBJ2-1|-
TGTGCCATCAGTGGATCCCCAGCGAGCGTGAGAGGAAATGAGCAGTTCTTC
CAISGSPASVRGNEQFF
>-|TRBV23-1|TRBJ1-5|-
TGCGCCAGCAGTCACCCGGCGGGGGGCGGCAATCAGCCCCAGCATTTT
CASSHPAGGGNQPQHF
>-|TRBV19|TRBJ2-5|-
TGTGCCAGTAGTCCCAGACTTCAAGAGACCCAGTACTTC
CASSPRLQETQYF
>-|TRBV10-3|TRBJ2-3|-
TGTGCCATCAGTGGCGGAGACACAGATACGCAGTATTTT
CAISGGDTDTQYF